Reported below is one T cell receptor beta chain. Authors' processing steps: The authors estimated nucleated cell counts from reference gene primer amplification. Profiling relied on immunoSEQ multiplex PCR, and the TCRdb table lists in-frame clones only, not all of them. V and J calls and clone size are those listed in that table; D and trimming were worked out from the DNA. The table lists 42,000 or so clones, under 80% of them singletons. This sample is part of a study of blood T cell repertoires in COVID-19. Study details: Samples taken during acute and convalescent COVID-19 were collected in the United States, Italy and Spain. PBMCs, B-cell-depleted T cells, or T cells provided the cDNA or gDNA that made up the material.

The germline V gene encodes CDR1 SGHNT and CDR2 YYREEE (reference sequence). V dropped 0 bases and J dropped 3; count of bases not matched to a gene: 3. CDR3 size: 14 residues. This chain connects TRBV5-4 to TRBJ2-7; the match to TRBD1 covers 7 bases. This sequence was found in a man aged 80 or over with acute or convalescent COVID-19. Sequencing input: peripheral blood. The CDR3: CASSLDQGDYEQYF. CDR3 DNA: TGTGCCAGCAGCTTGGACCAGGGGGACTACGAGCAGTACTTC.